This T cell receptor (beta chain) was found in a study of response to subunit inactivated influenza vaccine. As concerns this clonotype: What it binds is not known.

The length of the CDR3 is 16 residues. Germline V CDR1 and CDR2: LGHNA, YNFKEQ. V shed 6 bases and J 9 bases; nucleotides not matched to a gene: 12. One entry per CDR3 protein results from TCRdb running MiXCR on the RT-PCR reads. Counted here are hundreds of thousands of distinct CDR3 sequences, 7.6% occurring once; the ten biggest clones make up 10% to 15%. Study-wide points: Authors suggested seasonal influenza vaccinations each recruit few new T cells.

The sequences come from PBMCs from blood, collected approximately 25 months after vaccination. This chain connects TRBV4-2 to TRBJ1-6, with TRBD1 matching 9 bases. The sequence came from a man aged 45 to 75 who received an inactivated influenza vaccine. For the CDR3, the DNA is TGTGCCAGCAGAGACAGGGGGGGACTGTTGGGTTCACCCCTCCACTTT. Translated, it gives CASRDRGGLLGSPLHF.